This TCR beta chain was found in a study of lymphopenia after photon versus proton radiotherapy. Germline assignment: CDR1 GTSNPN and CDR2 SVGIG (reference sequence). V gave up 4 bases and J gave up 2 bases, with 12 bases separating them. This CDR3 has 14 amino acids. Repertoires were generated with immunoSEQ multiplex PCR, while TCRdb's copy carries only in-frame clones and drops some. The sample comprises roughly 23,000 clones, roughly 91% of which are singletons, and roughly 9.6% rests with the top ten. This receptor was identified in a woman aged 65 to 85 with pancreatic cancer. Some clones in this sample may be carry-over from other donors' samples. The rearrangement joins TRBV30 to TRBJ1-3, with D perhaps TRBD1 (5 bases). The sequences come from peripheral blood, collected from a patient treated with proton-based radiotherapy. CDR3 protein: CAWTRGEPGNTIYF. Written as DNA, the CDR3 is TGTGCCTGGACCCGAGGGGAACCTGGAAACACCATATATTTT.